This TCR beta chain originates from a study of T cells after yellow fever vaccination. TCRdb recomputed calls from the 5' RACE reads with MiXCR, one row per CDR3 protein. Here the sample spans 4,000 to 5,000 distinct CDR3 sequences, roughly 8% being singletons. The ends were cut back, 1 base at V and 1 base at J, with 12 bases in the middle. CDR1 and CDR2 (germline): SGHRS, YFSETQ. The CDR3 is made up of 17 amino acids. This clonotype showed up many times. The receptor was derived from a man between 18 and 29 years old who received the YFV17D yellow fever vaccine. The sample here was PBMCs, either bulk or a sorted T-cell subset (CD4+, CD8+, memory, or dextramer-sorted; not recorded which), taken about 41 days after the first yellow fever vaccination. The J gene is TRBJ1-6, the V gene TRBV5-1; D call uncertain. In nucleotides, the CDR3 is TGCGCCAGCAGCTTGATAGGAAGGTGGTCCTATAATTCACCCCTCCACTTT. As protein: CASSLIGRWSYNSPLHF.